A single sample gave rise to the 20 T cell receptor beta chains below, sequenced in a study of T-cell reconstitution after alpha-beta-depleted transplantation in children. Preparation of the TCRbeta library used unique molecular identifiers. TCRdb processed the PCR reads anew with MiXCR; each CDR3 protein has one entry. The table has about 420,000 distinct CDR3 sequences, around 15% seen once; the top ten hold approximately 29%. This material consisted of PBMCs, mostly from graft donor cells, taken 360 days after TCRalphabeta/CD19-depleted stem cell transplant. The receptor source for this set is a boy under three years old who had a stem cell transplant for Wiskott-Aldrich syndrome, so the T cells may come from the graft donor.

This rearrangement joins TRBV5-4 to TRBJ2-1; TRBD2 matches at 13 bases. CDR3 length: 19 amino acids. Trimming removed 0 bases from V and 0 bases from J; junction bases left unmatched: 6. Germline CDR1 SGHNT, CDR2 YYREEE (reference sequence). In DNA form, the CDR3 reads TGTGCCAGCAGCTTGGGGTGGACTAGCGGGGGTAGCTCCTACAATGAGCAGTTCTTC. As protein: CASSLGWTSGGSSYNEQFF.

J is TRBJ2-7 and V is TRBV10-1; 10 bases are shared with TRBD1. Germline CDR1 is WNHNN and CDR2 is SYGVQD (reference sequence). J was trimmed by 1 base and V by 1 base; bases with no gene match: 4. The CDR3 covers 16 residues. The CDR3, as DNA: TGCGCCAGCAGTGAGTTCCGGGACAGGGGATCCTACGAGCAGTACTTC. Encoded protein: CASSEFRDRGSYEQYF.

The chain uses TRBV2 and TRBJ2-2, with 7 bases matching TRBD1. CDR1 and CDR2 (germline): SNHLY, FYNNEI. This CDR3 has 14 residues. V was pared by 10 bases and J by 5 bases, with 10 bases of the junction left unmatched. The CDR3 DNA sequence: TGTGCCACACTGACAGGGAGTGGGACCGGGGAGCTGTTTTTT. Translation: CATLTGSGTGELFF.

This clonotype was seen only a few times. The rearrangement uses TRBV12-3 or TRBV12-4 and TRBJ2-7; D tentatively reads TRBD1 or TRBD2 (6 bases each). Trimming pared 8 bases from V and 7 bases from J, leaving 15 bases between. The CDR3 has 12 residues. The DNA for the CDR3 is TGTGCCAGCGGTACGGGGGCGAGGGAGCAGTACTTC. Its protein is CASGTGAREQYF.

The genes are TRBV6-6 and TRBJ2-7; D not certain. Between the trimmed V and J ends, which lost 2 bases and 2 bases, there was a span of 7 bases. Germline V lookup: CDR1 MNHNY, CDR2 SVGAGI (reference sequence). The CDR3 contains 13 residues. CDR3 sequence: CASSYTPPYEQYF. The CDR3 nucleotides read TGTGCCAGCAGTTACACACCCCCCTACGAGCAGTACTTC.

This clonotype has a handful of counts. The chain carries TRBV7-2 and TRBJ1-3; D not certain. CDR3 size: 15 residues. Per germline, CDR1 SGHTA and CDR2 FQGNSA. V shed 2 bases and J shed 0 bases, with 8 bases lying between them. The DNA of the CDR3 is TGTGCCAGCAGCTTAAGACTTACCTCTGGAAACACCATATATTTT. This encodes CASSLRLTSGNTIYF.

This clonotype was picked up a small number of times. The V gene is TRBV29-1, the J gene TRBJ2-1; D ambiguous. CDR3 length equals 12 residues. Trimming removed 6 bases from V and 6 bases from J, with 12 bases in between. The germline V gene has CDR1 SQVTM and CDR2 ANQGSEA. The CDR3 sequence: CSVRKAPNEQFF. DNA for the CDR3: TGCAGCGTAAGAAAGGCCCCCAATGAGCAGTTCTTC.

This clonotype was seen only a few times. At one boundary the junction diverges from the germline segment, which might be a read error. This chain joins TRBV7-2 and TRBJ2-7; tentative D call: TRBD1 (5 bases). Germline values: CDR1 SGHTA, CDR2 FQGNSA. The CDR3 is 16 residues long. CDR3 in amino acids: CDSSLIFWGSSYEQYF. The CDR3 bases are TGTGACAGCAGCTTAATTTTCTGGGGCTCATCCTACGAGCAGTACTTC.

In its sample, this clonotype was seen a few times. The chain uses TRBV4-2 and TRBJ2-6; 10 bases align to TRBD1. V was clipped by 4 bases and J by 2 bases; unmatched bases: 8. Germline CDR1 reads LGHNA; CDR2 reads YNFKEQ. The CDR3 is made up of 18 amino acids. CDR3 DNA: TGTGCCAGCAGCCCTCACCGGGACAGGGGAACTGGGGCCAACGTCCTGACTTTC. Amino acid sequence: CASSPHRDRGTGANVLTF.

This clonotype appeared many times. The CDR3 bases are TGTGCCAGCAGAGGACTAGCGGGAGAAGAGCAGTACTTC. This codes for CASRGLAGEEQYF. This chain links TRBV3-1 with TRBJ2-7, with 13 bases identical to TRBD2. This CDR3 has 13 residues. Germline V lookup: CDR1 LGHDT, CDR2 YNNKEL (reference sequence). The trim removed 6 bases at V and 7 bases at J, leaving 3 bases unmatched.

The gene calls are TRBV2 and TRBJ2-3; D gene ambiguous. CDR1 and CDR2 (germline): SNHLY, FYNNEI. Trimming shortened V by 4 bases and J by 2 bases, and 16 bases separated the two germline ends. This CDR3 contains 16 residues. This CDR3 is CASSGTLGWYTDTQYF. The CDR3 DNA follows: TGTGCCAGCAGTGGAACCCTAGGGTGGTACACAGATACGCAGTATTTT.

The sample holds a few counts of this clonotype. V usage is TRBV5-1 and J usage is TRBJ2-3; no reliable D call. The CDR3 consists of 12 residues. Germline loops: CDR1 SGHRS, CDR2 YFSETQ. The ends were cut back, 4 bases at V and 6 bases at J, with 9 bases in the middle. In DNA form, the CDR3 reads TGCGCCAGCAGCGCCCCTCGGGATACGCAGTATTTT. It yields the protein CASSAPRDTQYF. Using reference TRBV5-1 and TRBJ2-3 for the parts outside the CDR3, the full variable domain is KAGVTQTPRYLIKTRGQQVTLSCSPISGHRSVSWYQQTPGQGLQFLFEYFSETQRNKGNFPGRFSGRQFSNSRSEMNVSTLELGDSALYLCASSAPRDTQYFGPGTRLTVL.

This clonotype was seen more than once but under ten times. The chain has TRBV12-3 or TRBV12-4 and TRBJ2-7; 10 nucleotides agree with TRBD2. Trimming took 5 bases from V and 2 from J; bases not matched to a gene: 6. This CDR3 spans 15 amino acids. The DNA for the CDR3 is TGTGCCAGCAGTCTGAGGACTAGCGGCACCTACGAGCAGTACTTC. Translating it yields CASSLRTSGTYEQYF.

The chain joins TRBV12-3 or TRBV12-4 to TRBJ2-7; no definite D call. The CDR3 consists of 13 residues. The germline V and J ends were trimmed by 2 bases and 6 bases, with 11 bases remaining between them. The chain's CDR3 is CASSLIAQSEQYF. DNA for the CDR3: TGTGCCAGCAGTTTAATCGCGCAGAGCGAGCAGTACTTC.

The V and J genes are TRBV25-1 and TRBJ2-7; no reliable D call. The V end lost 9 bases, the J end lost 0 bases, and 12 bases lay between the germline ends. The CDR3 runs 13 residues. Per germline, CDR1 MGHDK and CDR2 SYGVNS. Here the CDR3 reads CASARFSSYEQYF. CDR3 coding DNA: TGTGCCAGTGCCAGGTTCAGCTCCTACGAGCAGTACTTC.

This clonotype has a handful of counts. CDR3 nucleotides: TGCGCCAGCAGCTTGGCCAAAAGCTCCTACGAGCAGTACTTC. It translates to CASSLAKSSYEQYF. This chain joins TRBV5-1 and TRBJ2-7; D gene uncertain. The V and J ends lost 0 bases and 0 bases respectively, with 7 bases between them. CDR3 size: 14 residues. The germline V gene has CDR1 SGHRS and CDR2 YFSETQ.

The chain couples TRBV20-1 to TRBJ2-7; D is perhaps TRBD2 (6 bases). The CDR3 loop spans 14 amino acids. Trimming pared 3 bases from V and 3 bases from J, leaving 15 bases between. Germline CDR1 and CDR2: DFQATT and SNEGSKA (reference sequence). CDR3: CSARRASGSYEQYF. In DNA form, the CDR3 reads TGCAGTGCTAGGAGGGCTTCCGGGAGCTACGAGCAGTACTTC.

This clonotype was observed a few times. V gene TRBV20-1 combines with J gene TRBJ2-1; 8 bases align to TRBD2. This CDR3 contains 14 residues. V trimming: 3 bases; J trimming: 3 bases; junction bases outside the gene matches: 4. Germline V gene data show CDR1 as DFQATT and CDR2 as SNEGSKA (reference sequence). Written as DNA, the CDR3 is TGCAGTGCTAGCGGGAGGGCCGTCTACAATGAGCAGTTCTTC. Protein product: CSASGRAVYNEQFF.

In its sample, this clonotype was seen a few times. The rearrangement joins TRBV25-1 to TRBJ2-7; D not certain. The CDR3 is made up of 17 amino acids. Germline V gene sequence: CDR1 MGHDK, CDR2 SYGVNS. Between the trimmed V and J ends, which lost 8 bases and 3 bases, there was a span of 26 bases. CDR3 nucleotides: TGTGCCAGCTCCCCCTTTAATGGCCGAGGTTTGGGCTACGAGCAGTACTTC. Amino acid sequence: CASSPFNGRGLGYEQYF.

This clonotype was observed a handful of times. The rearrangement links TRBV10-3 to TRBJ2-3; 7 bases map to TRBD2. The ends lost 8 bases at V and 4 bases at J; junction bases unmatched: 3. CDR1 and CDR2 from the germline V gene are ENHRY and SYGVKD. The CDR3 has 12 residues. CDR3 protein: CAIGGRPDTQYF. DNA of the CDR3: TGTGCCATCGGCGGGAGACCAGATACGCAGTATTTT.